This T cell receptor beta chain was obtained from a study of blood T cell repertoires in COVID-19. Overall study context: T cells, B-cell-depleted T cells, or PBMCs provided the cDNA or gDNA that served as material.

The data were produced by immunoSEQ multiplex PCR, yet TCRdb's version contains in-frame clones alone and is incomplete. The data show 200,000 to 250,000 clones, more than 65% seen once. The clonotype was recovered from a man between 50 and 59 years old with active or convalescent COVID-19. The sequencing input was peripheral blood.

As DNA, the CDR3 is TGTGCCAGCAGTTACTCCTCGGGTTTGGAGACCCAGTACTTC. Protein: CASSYSSGLETQYF. The J gene is TRBJ2-5, the V gene TRBV6-5, with D unresolved. The CDR3 loop spans 14 amino acids. In germline, CDR1 is MNHEY, CDR2 SVGAGI. V was cut by 0 bases and J by 5 bases, with 10 bases left in between.